A selection of T cell receptor beta chains follows, all from one sample in a study of control samples from healthy donors and cancer patients. This table comes from immunoSEQ multiplex PCR, and its TCRdb copy is limited to in-frame clones, with some not included. This table holds around 200,000 clones, 85% to 95% found once. Material for sequencing was blood. The receptors shown here come from a man younger than 30 in good health. The CDR3 runs from the conserved cysteine through the conserved F or W. The order of the fields is clone size, D gene, V gene, J gene, CDR3 protein, CDR3 DNA. A D gene is named only where the DNA matches it firmly. Expanded clones get a size class; other rows say once, few or many, or leave the size out.

clone_size: .
d_call: .
v_call: TRBV29-1
j_call: TRBJ1-1
cdr3_aa: CSVMRNTEAFF
cdr3_nt: TGCAGCGTTATGCGCAACACTGAAGCTTTCTTT

clone_size: .
d_call: .
v_call: TRBV25-1
j_call: TRBJ2-7
cdr3_aa: CASTFSAGGPSYEQYF
cdr3_nt: TGTGCCAGCACCTTTAGTGCAGGGGGGCCCTCCTACGAGCAGTACTTC

clone_size: .
d_call: .
v_call: TRBV12-2
j_call: TRBJ1-5
cdr3_aa: CASRLLGQDTEPQHF
cdr3_nt: TGTGCAAGTCGCTTATTAGGCCAGGATACAGAGCCCCAGCATTTT

clone_size: .
d_call: TRBD2
v_call: TRBV5-4
j_call: TRBJ2-3
cdr3_aa: CASSAPPGLALDTQYF
cdr3_nt: TGTGCCAGCAGCGCCCCGCCGGGACTAGCGTTAGATACGCAGTATTTT

clone_size: .
d_call: TRBD2
v_call: TRBV5-1
j_call: TRBJ2-3
cdr3_aa: CASSLGLADITDTQYF
cdr3_nt: TGCGCCAGCAGCTTGGGACTAGCGGACATCACAGATACGCAGTATTTT

clone_size: .
d_call: TRBD1
v_call: TRBV5-1
j_call: TRBJ1-2
cdr3_aa: CASAPQGNYGYTF
cdr3_nt: TGCGCCAGCGCACCACAGGGGAACTATGGCTACACCTTC

clone_size: .
d_call: .
v_call: TRBV29-1
j_call: TRBJ1-2
cdr3_aa: CSVEDGNGYTF
cdr3_nt: TGCAGCGTTGAAGATGGGAACGGCTACACCTTC

clone_size: .
d_call: .
v_call: TRBV30
j_call: TRBJ1-1
cdr3_aa: CAWSVKEGKVTEAFF
cdr3_nt: TGTGCCTGGAGTGTAAAGGAGGGAAAGGTCACTGAAGCTTTCTTT

clone_size: .
d_call: .
v_call: TRBV29-1
j_call: TRBJ2-7
cdr3_aa: CSVAGTPWEQYF
cdr3_nt: TGCAGCGTTGCCGGGACCCCGTGGGAGCAGTACTTC

clone_size: .
d_call: TRBD1
v_call: TRBV27
j_call: TRBJ1-5
cdr3_aa: CASSPLRGANSNQPQHF
cdr3_nt: TGTGCCAGCAGCCCCCTCAGGGGGGCAAATAGCAATCAGCCCCAGCATTTT

clone_size: .
d_call: .
v_call: TRBV2
j_call: TRBJ1-5
cdr3_aa: CASSEGENQPQHF
cdr3_nt: TGTGCCAGCAGTGAGGGGGAAAATCAGCCCCAGCATTTT

clone_size: .
d_call: .
v_call: TRBV5-5
j_call: TRBJ2-7
cdr3_aa: CASTTPYEQYF
cdr3_nt: TGTGCCAGCACTACCCCCTACGAGCAGTACTTC

clone_size: .
d_call: .
v_call: TRBV13
j_call: TRBJ2-7
cdr3_aa: CASSSIPGPSYEQYF
cdr3_nt: TGTGCCAGCAGTTCTATCCCGGGGCCCTCCTACGAGCAGTACTTC

clone_size: .
d_call: TRBD1
v_call: TRBV29-1
j_call: TRBJ2-7
cdr3_aa: CSAGDRGLDEQYF
cdr3_nt: TGCAGCGCCGGGGACAGGGGGCTAGACGAGCAGTACTTC

clone_size: .
d_call: TRBD2
v_call: TRBV12-5
j_call: TRBJ2-1
cdr3_aa: CASGFRSLPLAGDYNEQFF
cdr3_nt: TGTGCTAGTGGTTTTAGGTCCCTCCCACTAGCGGGGGACTACAATGAGCAGTTCTTC

clone_size: .
d_call: TRBD1
v_call: TRBV25-1
j_call: TRBJ2-2
cdr3_aa: CASSPGGTGELFF
cdr3_nt: TGTGCCAGCTCTCCAGGGGGCACCGGGGAGCTGTTTTTT

clone_size: .
d_call: .
v_call: TRBV28
j_call: TRBJ1-4
cdr3_aa: CASRTTGINEKLFF
cdr3_nt: TGTGCCAGCAGGACCACAGGGATTAATGAAAAACTGTTTTTT

clone_size: .
d_call: TRBD1
v_call: TRBV5-1
j_call: TRBJ1-1
cdr3_aa: CASGQGRNTEAFF
cdr3_nt: TGCGCCAGCGGACAGGGGAGGAACACTGAAGCTTTCTTT

clone_size: .
d_call: TRBD1
v_call: TRBV6-1
j_call: TRBJ1-6
cdr3_aa: CASSEGAGTVWNSPLHF
cdr3_nt: TGTGCCAGCAGTGAGGGGGCCGGGACAGTCTGGAATTCACCCCTCCACTTT

clone_size: .
d_call: TRBD1
v_call: TRBV5-4
j_call: TRBJ1-1
cdr3_aa: CASSPSPGPGGAFF
cdr3_nt: TGTGCCAGCAGCCCCTCTCCGGGGCCAGGGGGAGCTTTCTTT

clone_size: .
d_call: .
v_call: TRBV5-1
j_call: TRBJ2-3
cdr3_aa: CAGRDTQYF
cdr3_nt: TGCGCCGGCCGAGATACGCAGTATTTT

clone_size: .
d_call: TRBD1
v_call: TRBV11-2
j_call: TRBJ1-1
cdr3_aa: CASSAAGGQGNRGGPEAFF
cdr3_nt: TGTGCCAGCAGCGCTGCAGGAGGACAGGGGAACAGGGGCGGCCCGGAAGCTTTCTTT

clone_size: .
d_call: TRBD1
v_call: TRBV5-1
j_call: TRBJ2-2
cdr3_aa: CASSLQGSDTGELFF
cdr3_nt: TGCGCCAGCAGCTTACAGGGGTCGGACACCGGGGAGCTGTTTTTT

clone_size: .
d_call: .
v_call: TRBV7-9
j_call: TRBJ2-2
cdr3_aa: CASSFKNTGELFF
cdr3_nt: TGTGCCAGCAGTTTCAAGAACACCGGGGAGCTGTTTTTT

clone_size: once
d_call: TRBD1
v_call: TRBV30
j_call: TRBJ1-2
cdr3_aa: CAWSDRGIYGYTF
cdr3_nt: TGTGCCTGGAGTGACAGGGGGATCTATGGCTACACCTTC

clone_size: .
d_call: TRBD2
v_call: TRBV3-1/TRBV3-2
j_call: TRBJ2-2
cdr3_aa: CASSQLLAGVAGELFF
cdr3_nt: TGTGCCAGCAGCCAATTACTAGCGGGGGTGGCCGGGGAGCTGTTTTTT

clone_size: .
d_call: TRBD2
v_call: TRBV10-2
j_call: TRBJ2-2
cdr3_aa: CASRRGGAPGELFF
cdr3_nt: TGCGCCAGCAGACGCGGGGGGGCCCCCGGGGAGCTGTTTTTT

clone_size: .
d_call: .
v_call: TRBV5-1
j_call: TRBJ1-1
cdr3_aa: CASSLDGANTEAFF
cdr3_nt: TGCGCCAGCAGCTTGGATGGGGCGAACACTGAAGCTTTCTTT

clone_size: .
d_call: .
v_call: TRBV29-1
j_call: TRBJ2-1
cdr3_aa: CSGYQAMEQFF
cdr3_nt: TGCAGCGGTTACCAGGCGATGGAGCAGTTCTTC

clone_size: .
d_call: .
v_call: TRBV15
j_call: TRBJ2-7
cdr3_aa: CATSRAGDEQYF
cdr3_nt: TGTGCCACCAGCAGAGCAGGGGACGAGCAGTACTTC

clone_size: .
d_call: TRBD1
v_call: TRBV13
j_call: TRBJ1-2
cdr3_aa: CASSKSGQDNYGYTF
cdr3_nt: TGTGCCAGCAGCAAGTCCGGACAGGACAACTATGGCTACACCTTC

clone_size: .
d_call: .
v_call: TRBV18
j_call: TRBJ2-1
cdr3_aa: CASSPKTGEQFF
cdr3_nt: TGTGCCAGCTCACCGAAAACAGGGGAGCAGTTCTTC

clone_size: .
d_call: TRBD1
v_call: TRBV2
j_call: TRBJ2-7
cdr3_aa: CASSGGAGGSYEQYF
cdr3_nt: TGTGCCAGCAGTGGGGGAGCAGGGGGCTCCTACGAGCAGTACTTC

clone_size: .
d_call: TRBD1
v_call: TRBV15
j_call: TRBJ2-7
cdr3_aa: CATSRDPGQGYEQYF
cdr3_nt: TGTGCCACCAGCAGAGACCCGGGACAGGGCTACGAGCAGTACTTC

clone_size: .
d_call: .
v_call: TRBV5-8
j_call: TRBJ2-1
cdr3_aa: CASSQNQGYSSYNEQFF
cdr3_nt: TGTGCCAGCAGCCAAAACCAGGGGTATAGCTCCTACAATGAGCAGTTCTTC

clone_size: .
d_call: TRBD1
v_call: TRBV6-5
j_call: TRBJ1-3
cdr3_aa: CAARGSPLQAVYF
cdr3_nt: TGTGCCGCCAGGGGGTCCCCGCTTCAAGCCGTATATTTT

clone_size: .
d_call: TRBD2
v_call: TRBV6-6
j_call: TRBJ2-5
cdr3_aa: CASSRGLAGETQYF
cdr3_nt: TGTGCCAGCAGCCGCGGACTAGCGGGGGAGACCCAGTACTTC

clone_size: .
d_call: TRBD2
v_call: TRBV4-1
j_call: TRBJ2-1
cdr3_aa: CASSQAPPGGLSYNEQFF
cdr3_nt: TGCGCCAGCAGCCAAGCCCCACCGGGAGGGCTGTCCTACAATGAGCAGTTCTTC

clone_size: .
d_call: .
v_call: TRBV3-1/TRBV3-2
j_call: TRBJ1-1
cdr3_aa: CASSPSGRQNTEAFF
cdr3_nt: TGTGCCAGCAGCCCCTCTGGGCGTCAGAACACTGAAGCTTTCTTT

clone_size: .
d_call: TRBD2
v_call: TRBV7-9
j_call: TRBJ2-7
cdr3_aa: CASSPGGANREQYF
cdr3_nt: TGTGCCAGCAGCCCGGGGGGGGCGAATAGGGAGCAGTACTTC

clone_size: few
d_call: .
v_call: TRBV30
j_call: TRBJ2-6
cdr3_aa: CAWSDRVYSGANVLTF
cdr3_nt: TGTGCCTGGAGTGACAGGGTCTACTCTGGGGCCAACGTCCTGACTTTC

clone_size: .
d_call: TRBD1
v_call: TRBV6-5
j_call: TRBJ1-6
cdr3_aa: CASNRDRGYSPLHF
cdr3_nt: TGTGCCAGCAATAGGGACAGGGGATACTCACCCCTCCACTTT

clone_size: .
d_call: .
v_call: TRBV3-1/TRBV3-2
j_call: TRBJ1-3
cdr3_aa: CASSQGRYYSGNTIYF
cdr3_nt: TGTGCCAGCAGCCAAGGCAGATACTACTCTGGAAACACCATATATTTT

clone_size: .
d_call: TRBD2
v_call: TRBV29-1
j_call: TRBJ2-3
cdr3_aa: CSVRRGAATDTQYF
cdr3_nt: TGCAGCGTTCGGCGGGGGGCTGCCACAGATACGCAGTATTTT

clone_size: .
d_call: .
v_call: TRBV7-2
j_call: TRBJ2-3
cdr3_aa: CASSLAGGGDTQYF
cdr3_nt: TGTGCCAGCAGCTTAGCGGGGGGAGGAGATACGCAGTATTTT

clone_size: .
d_call: .
v_call: TRBV5-4
j_call: TRBJ2-3
cdr3_aa: CASSPLTSTDTQYF
cdr3_nt: TGTGCCAGCAGCCCTCTGACTAGCACAGATACGCAGTATTTT

clone_size: .
d_call: .
v_call: TRBV27
j_call: TRBJ1-1
cdr3_aa: CASSSRTANTEAFF
cdr3_nt: TGTGCCAGCAGTTCGCGGACAGCGAACACTGAAGCTTTCTTT

clone_size: .
d_call: .
v_call: TRBV28
j_call: TRBJ1-6
cdr3_aa: CASYGGMGSDSPLHF
cdr3_nt: TGTGCCAGCTACGGGGGGATGGGGTCAGATTCACCCCTCCACTTT

clone_size: once
d_call: .
v_call: TRBV6-5
j_call: TRBJ2-3
cdr3_aa: CGTLRRPDTQYF
cdr3_nt: TGTGGCACCCTCAGACGTCCAGATACGCAGTATTTT

clone_size: once
d_call: TRBD1
v_call: TRBV7-6
j_call: TRBJ1-5
cdr3_aa: CASSLGDRGVQPQHF
cdr3_nt: TGTGCCAGCAGCTTAGGGGACAGGGGAGTTCAGCCCCAGCATTTT

clone_size: .
d_call: .
v_call: TRBV18
j_call: TRBJ2-7
cdr3_aa: CASSPLEGSEQYF
cdr3_nt: TGTGCCAGCTCACCATTGGAGGGATCCGAGCAGTACTTC

clone_size: once
d_call: .
v_call: TRBV5-6
j_call: TRBJ1-1
cdr3_aa: CASNFGPGALNTEAFF
cdr3_nt: TGTGCCAGCAACTTTGGCCCGGGGGCCCTGAACACTGAAGCTTTCTTT

clone_size: .
d_call: .
v_call: TRBV5-6
j_call: TRBJ2-5
cdr3_aa: CASSFLAGETQYF
cdr3_nt: TGTGCCAGCAGCTTTCTAGCTGGGGAGACCCAGTACTTC